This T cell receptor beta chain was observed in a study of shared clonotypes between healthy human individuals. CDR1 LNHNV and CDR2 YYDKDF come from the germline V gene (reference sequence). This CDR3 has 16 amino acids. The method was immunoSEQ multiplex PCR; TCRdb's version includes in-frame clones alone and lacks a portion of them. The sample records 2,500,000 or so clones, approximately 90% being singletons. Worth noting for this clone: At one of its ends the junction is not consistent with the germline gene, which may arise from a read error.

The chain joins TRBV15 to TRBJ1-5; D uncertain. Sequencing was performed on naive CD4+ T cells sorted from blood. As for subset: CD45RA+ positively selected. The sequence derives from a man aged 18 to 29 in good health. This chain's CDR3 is CATSLEIPWLPQAQHF. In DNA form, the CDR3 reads TGTGCCACCAGCCTGGAGATACCCTGGCTCCCTCAGGCCCAGCATTTT.